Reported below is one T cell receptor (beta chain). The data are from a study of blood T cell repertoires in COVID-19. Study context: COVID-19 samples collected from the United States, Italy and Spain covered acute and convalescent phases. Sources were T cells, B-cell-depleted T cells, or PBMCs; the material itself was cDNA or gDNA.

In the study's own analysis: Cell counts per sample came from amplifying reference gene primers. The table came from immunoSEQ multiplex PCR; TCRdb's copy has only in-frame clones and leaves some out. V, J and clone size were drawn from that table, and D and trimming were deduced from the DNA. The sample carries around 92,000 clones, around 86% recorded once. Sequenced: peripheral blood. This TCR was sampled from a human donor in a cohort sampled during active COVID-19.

CDR3 residues: CASRRQGNTGELFF. CDR3 coding DNA: TGTGCCAGCAGAAGACAGGGAAACACCGGGGAGCTGTTTTTT. The rearrangement uses TRBV27 and TRBJ2-2, with TRBD1 matching 7 bases. The CDR3 length is 14 residues. From germline, CDR1 is MNHEY and CDR2 SMNVEV (reference sequence). The V and J ends lost 6 bases and 2 bases, in that order; junction bases with no gene match: 3.